This T cell receptor (beta chain) was observed in a study of early T cells in non-severe SARS-CoV-2 infection. TCRdb fed the 5' RACE reads into MiXCR, producing one record per CDR3 protein. The repertoire holds about 49,000 distinct CDR3 sequences, with 10% to 15% as singletons. The CDR3 has 16 amino acids. In germline, CDR1 is SGHVS, CDR2 FQNEAQ. The trim removed 5 bases at V and 4 bases at J, leaving 7 bases unmatched. The sample taken for sequencing was whole blood. The receptor's source is an adult who was a healthcare worker with PCR-confirmed SARS-CoV-2 infection or an uninfected control (not recorded which). V usage is TRBV7-8 and J usage is TRBJ2-3, with TRBD2 matching over 12 bases. In DNA, the CDR3 is TGTGCCAGCAGCAGGAGACTAGCGGGAGTGGCAGATACGCAGTATTTT. This gives the protein CASSRRLAGVADTQYF.